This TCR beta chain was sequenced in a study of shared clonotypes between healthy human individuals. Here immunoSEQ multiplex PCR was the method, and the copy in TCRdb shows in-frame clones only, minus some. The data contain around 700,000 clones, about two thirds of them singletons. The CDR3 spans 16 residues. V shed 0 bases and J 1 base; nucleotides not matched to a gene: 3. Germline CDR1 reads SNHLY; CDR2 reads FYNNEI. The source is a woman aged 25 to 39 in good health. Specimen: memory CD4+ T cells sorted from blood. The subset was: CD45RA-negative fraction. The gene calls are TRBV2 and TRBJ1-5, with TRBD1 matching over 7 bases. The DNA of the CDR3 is TGTGCCAGCAGTGAAGCGACAGGGCACAGCAATCAGCCCCAGCATTTT. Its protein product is CASSEATGHSNQPQHF. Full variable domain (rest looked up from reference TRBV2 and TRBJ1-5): EPEVTQTPSHQVTQMGQEVILRCVPISNHLYFYWYRQILGQKVEFLVSFYNNEISEKSEIFDDQFSVERPDGSNFTLKIRSTKLEDSAMYFCASSEATGHSNQPQHFGDGTRLSIL.